The 28 T cell receptor beta chains reported below all come from one sample, sequenced in a study of PD-L1 blockade in urothelial cancer. Time point meaning: peripheral blood 6 weeks after treatment start. Clones were sequenced by immunoSEQ multiplex PCR, and TCRdb holds only the in-frame ones, with some missing. Of tens of thousands of clones in the sample, 70% to 90% are singletons; the top ten hold 1.9%. Sequenced material: PBMCs, taken around atezolizumab (anti-PD-L1) treatment. All receptors derive from a man in his fifties with urothelial cancer.

This clone occurred once. The genes are TRBV4-3 and TRBJ2-1; 7 nucleotides agree with TRBD2. Germline lookup yields CDR1 LGHNA and CDR2 YSLEER. The J segment lost 7 bases and the V segment lost 4 bases, leaving 16 bases of the junction unmatched. The CDR3 runs to 17 residues. CDR3 region: CASSRVRSSGLGNEQFF. CDR3 DNA: TGCGCCAGCAGCCGCGTTAGGTCTAGCGGTCTCGGGAATGAGCAGTTCTTC.

This chain joins TRBV2 and TRBJ2-7; TRBD2 agrees at 8 bases. The germline V gene encodes CDR1 SNHLY and CDR2 FYNNEI. V shed 7 bases, J shed 0 bases, and the junction held 11 bases outside the gene matches. There are 16 residues in the CDR3. CDR3 in DNA: TGTGCCAGCAAGAAGAGCGGGAGTGGGCCCTCCTACGAGCAGTACTTC. Its protein is CASKKSGSGPSYEQYF.

The chain is built from TRBV29-1 and TRBJ2-1; D perhaps matches TRBD2 (6 bases). V lost 6 bases and J lost 9, with 24 bases in between. Germline-derived CDR1 and CDR2 are SQVTM and ANQGSEA. The CDR3 loop spans 15 amino acids. CDR3 loop: CSVESGGTHTIEQFF. In DNA, the CDR3 is TGCAGCGTGGAGTCGGGCGGGACCCACACAATTGAGCAGTTCTTC.

This chain connects TRBV9 to TRBJ2-5; D is perhaps TRBD2 (5 bases). CDR3 size: 14 residues. Germline CDR1 reads SGDLS; CDR2 reads YYNGEE. V lost 2 bases, J lost 3 bases, and 11 bases lay in between. The CDR3 nucleotides are TGTGCCAGCAGCGTTGGACCGGGGAAAGAGACCCAGTACTTC. Amino acid sequence: CASSVGPGKETQYF.

The chain links TRBV6-5 to TRBJ2-7; 10 nucleotides match TRBD2. CDR1 MNHEY and CDR2 SVGAGI come from the germline V gene. This CDR3 has 13 residues. The ends lost 7 bases at V and 1 base at J; junction bases unmatched: 1. CDR3 residues: CASTLAGSYEQYF. DNA of the CDR3: TGTGCCAGCACACTAGCGGGATCCTACGAGCAGTACTTC.

The chain is built from TRBV11-2 and TRBJ2-3; D is perhaps TRBD1 (5 bases). V was shortened by 5 bases and J by 6 bases, with 27 bases between the two germline ends. There are 18 residues in the CDR3. The germline V gene encodes CDR1 SGHAT and CDR2 FQNNGV. CDR3 sequence (DNA): TGTGCCAGCAGCCCGGACAACCGGCTTACCTTTTTTGCGGATACGCAGTATTTT. It codes for CASSPDNRLTFFADTQYF.

CDR3 sequence reads: CASRPAGKETQYF. In DNA, the CDR3 is TGTGCCAGCAGACCCGCGGGTAAAGAGACCCAGTACTTC. The chain couples TRBV6-5 to TRBJ2-5; D may be TRBD2 (5 bases). CDR3 length: 13 amino acids. V lost 6 bases, J lost 3 bases, and 11 bases lay in between. CDR1 is MNHEY, CDR2 SVGAGI, per germline.

V gene TRBV7-8 combines with J gene TRBJ2-7; D remains unclear. Germline loops: CDR1 SGHVS, CDR2 FQNEAQ. V dropped 5 bases and J dropped 2 bases, with 16 bases sitting between them. This CDR3 has 15 residues. As DNA, the CDR3 is TGTGCCAGCAGCCCGTCGGAGACCATCACCTACGAGCAGTACTTC. Translated, it gives CASSPSETITYEQYF.

This clone was counted once. This chain joins TRBV6-6 and TRBJ2-5; tentatively, D is TRBD2 (5 bases). The J call may be wrong; the DNA end is better matched by TRBJ2-7. Germline V CDR1 and CDR2: MNHNY, SVGAGI (reference sequence). This CDR3 region has 13 residues. The CDR3 DNA sequence: TGTGCCAGCTCTCTAGCAGGAACCTACGAGCAGTACTTC. It encodes CASSLAGTYEQYF.

The rearrangement joins TRBV7-2 to TRBJ2-1; TRBD1 aligns across 11 bases. This CDR3 comprises 16 residues. The germline gives CDR1 SGHTA, CDR2 FQGNSA. J was trimmed by 2 bases and V by 4 bases; bases with no gene match: 4. The CDR3 DNA reads TGTGCCAGCAGCTACGGGACAGGGGGACCCTACAATGAGCAGTTCTTC. Protein product: CASSYGTGGPYNEQFF.

The J gene is TRBJ2-1, the V gene TRBV29-1; D remains unclear. The CDR3 runs to 13 residues. Per the germline V gene, CDR1 is SQVTM and CDR2 is ANQGSEA. V was trimmed by 6 bases and J by 6 bases, leaving 15 bases between them. This CDR3 is CSVAGGSPNEQFF. DNA of the CDR3: TGCAGCGTGGCCGGCGGATCTCCCAATGAGCAGTTCTTC.

This clone was seen just once. This rearrangement joins TRBV30 to TRBJ2-3; 9 nucleotides line up with TRBD1. CDR3 size: 15 residues. V was clipped by 2 bases and J by 0 bases; unmatched bases: 3. Germline CDR1 is GTSNPN and CDR2 is SVGIG (reference sequence). The CDR3 sequence: CAWSRTGDSTDTQYF. CDR3 in DNA: TGTGCCTGGAGTCGGACAGGGGATAGCACAGATACGCAGTATTTT.

The CDR3 region has the DNA TGTGCCAGCAGCTTAGAACCAGGATTCAATGAAAAACTGTTTTTT. Translation: CASSLEPGFNEKLFF. The chain links TRBV7-6 to TRBJ1-4; no clear D. The ends were cut back, 1 base at V and 5 bases at J, with 11 bases in the middle. This CDR3 comprises 15 residues. CDR1 and CDR2 from the germline V gene are SGHVS and FNYEAQ.

The V and J genes are TRBV19 and TRBJ2-2; D is perhaps TRBD2 (6 bases). Germline lookup yields CDR1 LNHDA and CDR2 SQIVND (reference sequence). The V end was cut by 4 bases, the J end by 1 base, with 10 bases between. The CDR3 is made up of 15 amino acids. Here the CDR3 reads CASSTGEVNTGELFF. CDR3 DNA: TGTGCCAGTAGTACGGGGGAGGTGAACACCGGGGAGCTGTTTTTT.

The chain joins TRBV7-9 to TRBJ1-1; 7 bases are a match to TRBD1. CDR3 length equals 18 residues. J gave up 3 bases and V 2 bases, and 15 bases lay outside the gene matches. CDR1 is SEHNR and CDR2 is FQNEAQ in the germline V gene (reference sequence). The DNA for the CDR3 is TGTGCCAGCAGCTTATTCTTAGGGCAAGGACAGGCCTACACTGAAGCTTTCTTT. It yields the protein CASSLFLGQGQAYTEAFF.

The CDR3 DNA follows: TGCGCCAGCAGTGAGCACGGAGCAGATACGCAGTATTTT. As protein: CASSEHGADTQYF. This chain links TRBV10-1 with TRBJ2-3; D gene unclear. Trimming stripped 2 bases from V and 4 bases from J, with 7 bases between. The CDR3 is made up of 13 amino acids. The germline V gene encodes CDR1 WNHNN and CDR2 SYGVQD (reference sequence).

This chain links TRBV6-1 with TRBJ2-1; D is possibly TRBD1 (5 bases). Germline V CDR1 and CDR2: MNHNS, SASEGT. The V end lost 11 bases, the J end lost 0 bases, and 11 bases lay between the germline ends. The CDR3 length is 13 residues. CDR3 coding DNA: TGTGCCGCCAGGCAGGGCTCCTACAATGAGCAGTTCTTC. It is translated as CAARQGSYNEQFF.

The genes are TRBV25-1 and TRBJ2-1; D uncertain. V was trimmed by 6 bases and J by 5 bases, leaving 8 bases between them. This CDR3 spans 12 amino acids. The germline V gene has CDR1 MGHDK and CDR2 SYGVNS. The DNA of the CDR3 is TGTGCCAGCAGAGCCCTAAACAATGAGCAGTTCTTC. Translated: CASRALNNEQFF.

The chain employs TRBV19 and TRBJ2-5; a possible D gene is TRBD2 (6 bases). Trimming stripped 4 bases from V and 2 bases from J, with 14 bases between. The V gene's germline CDR1 is LNHDA and CDR2 SQIVND (reference sequence). The CDR3 spans 15 residues. DNA for the CDR3: TGTGCCAGTAGTAGGACTATTATTTCGCAAGAGACCCAGTACTTC. Amino acid sequence: CASSRTIISQETQYF.

The chain couples TRBV20-1 to TRBJ2-1, with a possible D match to TRBD2 (6 bases). The germline CDR1 and CDR2 sequences are DFQATT and SNEGSKA (reference sequence). Trimming stripped 6 bases from V and 8 bases from J, with 11 bases between. This CDR3 is 11 amino acids long. CDR3 region: CSASASDEQFF. CDR3 nucleotides: TGCAGTGCCTCGGCTAGCGATGAGCAGTTCTTC.

DNA for the CDR3: TGTGCCAGCAGTTTATGGGAGGCGGGCCGCAATGAGCAGTTCTTC. Translation: CASSLWEAGRNEQFF. The V and J genes are TRBV27 and TRBJ2-1; the D gene is possibly TRBD2 (6 bases). The ends were cut back, 1 base at V and 6 bases at J, with 13 bases in the middle. From germline, CDR1 is MNHEY and CDR2 SMNVEV (reference sequence). This CDR3 region has 15 residues.

This clone showed up just once. The chain carries TRBV30 and TRBJ1-6; unclear D gene. Germline V lookup: CDR1 GTSNPN, CDR2 SVGIG (reference sequence). Trimming cost V 0 bases and J 4 bases, with 13 bases left between them. CDR3 length equals 16 residues. The chain's CDR3 is CAWSVLPEGYNSPLHF. CDR3 nucleotide sequence: TGTGCCTGGAGTGTACTCCCGGAGGGATATAATTCACCCCTCCACTTT.

The J gene is TRBJ2-7, the V gene TRBV7-9; 8 nucleotides agree with TRBD2. Per the germline V gene, CDR1 is SEHNR and CDR2 is FQNEAQ (reference sequence). J lost 3 bases, V lost 5 bases, and 12 bases had no gene match. This CDR3 contains 16 residues. The CDR3: CASSRPGRGLRYEQYF. The CDR3 coding sequence is TGTGCCAGCAGCCGCCCCGGGAGGGGCCTTCGCTACGAGCAGTACTTC.

The V gene is TRBV11-2, the J gene TRBJ1-1, with D possibly matching TRBD1 (5 bases). CDR1 SGHAT and CDR2 FQNNGV come from the germline V gene. The CDR3 spans 15 residues. Trimming took off 4 bases at V and 3 bases at J, with 15 bases between the two ends. The CDR3 is CASSSLTPGDTEAFF. The CDR3 DNA sequence: TGTGCCAGCAGCTCTCTTACACCGGGGGACACTGAAGCTTTCTTT. The full variable domain, completed using reference TRBV11-2 and TRBJ1-1, is EAGVAQSPRYKIIEKRQSVAFWCNPISGHATLYWYQQILGQGPKLLIQFQNNGVVDDSQLPKDRFSAERLKGVDSTLKIQPAKLEDSAVYLCASSSLTPGDTEAFFGQGTRLTVV.

The V call is TRBV7-7, the J call TRBJ2-5; 9 bases map to TRBD1. CDR3 size: 14 residues. Trimming at V came to 5 bases and at J to 5 bases, leaving 6 bases not matched to a gene. Germline assignment: CDR1 SSHAT and CDR2 FNYEAQ (reference sequence). The CDR3, as DNA: TGTGCCAGCAGCCAGGACAGGGGATTGGAGACCCAGTACTTC. It codes for CASSQDRGLETQYF.

The rearrangement uses TRBV14 and TRBJ2-6; 8 nucleotides agree with TRBD2. With V trimmed by 6 bases and J by 0 bases, 10 bases remained unmatched. The CDR3 is 18 residues long. Germline CDR1 reads SGHDN; CDR2 reads FVKESK. CDR3 nucleotide sequence: TGTGCCAGCAGTCCCCGGGTAGCGGGGCCCTCTGGGGCCAACGTCCTGACTTTC. It codes for CASSPRVAGPSGANVLTF.

Only one count was recorded for this clone. The chain is built from TRBV11-3 and TRBJ2-1; TRBD2 matches 14 bases. V lost 4 bases, J lost 5 bases, and 10 bases stayed unmatched. CDR1 is SGHNT and CDR2 is YENEEA in the germline V gene. CDR3 length: 18 amino acids. CDR3 in DNA: TGTGCCAGCAGCTCCGGGACTAGCGGGAGTAAGTCCCACAATGAGCAGTTCTTC. Translation gives CASSSGTSGSKSHNEQFF.

This chain uses TRBV4-1 with TRBJ2-3, with 11 bases that match TRBD1. Germline CDR1 reads MGHRA; CDR2 reads YSYEKL. CDR3 size: 16 residues. With V trimmed by 4 bases and J by 1 base, 4 bases remained unmatched. The chain's CDR3 is CASSPGQGAGTDTQYF. The CDR3 region has the DNA TGCGCCAGCAGCCCCGGACAGGGGGCGGGCACAGATACGCAGTATTTT.